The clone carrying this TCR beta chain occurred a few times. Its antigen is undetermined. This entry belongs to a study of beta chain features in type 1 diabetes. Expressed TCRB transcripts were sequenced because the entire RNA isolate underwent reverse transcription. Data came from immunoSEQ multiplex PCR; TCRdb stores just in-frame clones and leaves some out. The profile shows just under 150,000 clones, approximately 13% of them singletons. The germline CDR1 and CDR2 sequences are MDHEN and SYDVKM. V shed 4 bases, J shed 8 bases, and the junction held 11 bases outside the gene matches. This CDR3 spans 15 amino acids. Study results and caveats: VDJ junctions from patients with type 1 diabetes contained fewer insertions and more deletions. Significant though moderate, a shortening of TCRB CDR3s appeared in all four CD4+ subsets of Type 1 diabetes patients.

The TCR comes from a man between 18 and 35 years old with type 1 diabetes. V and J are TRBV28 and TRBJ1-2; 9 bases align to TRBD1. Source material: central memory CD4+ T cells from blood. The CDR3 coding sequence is TGTGCCAGCAGTTCCTTCGCACCGGGACAGGGAGGCTACACCTTC. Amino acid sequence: CASSSFAPGQGGYTF.